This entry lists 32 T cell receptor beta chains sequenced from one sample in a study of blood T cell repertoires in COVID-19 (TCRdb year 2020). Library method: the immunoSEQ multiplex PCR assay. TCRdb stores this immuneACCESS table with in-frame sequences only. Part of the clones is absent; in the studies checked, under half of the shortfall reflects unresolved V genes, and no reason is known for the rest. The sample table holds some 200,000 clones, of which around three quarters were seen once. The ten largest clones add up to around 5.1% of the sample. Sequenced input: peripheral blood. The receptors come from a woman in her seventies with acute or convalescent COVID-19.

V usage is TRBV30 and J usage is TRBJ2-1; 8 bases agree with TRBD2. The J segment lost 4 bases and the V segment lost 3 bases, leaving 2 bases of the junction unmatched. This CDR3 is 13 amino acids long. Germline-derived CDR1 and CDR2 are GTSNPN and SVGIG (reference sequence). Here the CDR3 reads CAWRASGYNEQFF. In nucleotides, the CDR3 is TGTGCCTGGAGGGCTAGCGGGTACAATGAGCAGTTCTTC.

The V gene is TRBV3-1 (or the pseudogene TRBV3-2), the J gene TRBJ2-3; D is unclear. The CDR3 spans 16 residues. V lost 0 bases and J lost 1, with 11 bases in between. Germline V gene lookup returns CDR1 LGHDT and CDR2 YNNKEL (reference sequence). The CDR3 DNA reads TGTGCCAGCAGCCAAGATCGGGTCAGTCGCACAGATACGCAGTATTTT. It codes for CASSQDRVSRTDTQYF.

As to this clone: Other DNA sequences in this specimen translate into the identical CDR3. The CDR3: CASSPGDQPQHF. For the CDR3, the DNA is TGTGCCAGCAGTCCCGGGGATCAGCCCCAGCATTTT. The genes are TRBV6-5 and TRBJ1-5; D gene uncertain. Germline V CDR1 and CDR2: MNHEY, SVGAGI. V was trimmed by 5 bases and J by 5 bases, leaving 7 bases between them. The CDR3 covers 12 residues.

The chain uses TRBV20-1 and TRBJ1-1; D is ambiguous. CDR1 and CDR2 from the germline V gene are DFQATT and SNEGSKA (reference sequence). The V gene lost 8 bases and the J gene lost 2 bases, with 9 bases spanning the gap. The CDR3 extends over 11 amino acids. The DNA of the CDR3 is TGCAGTACCCCAGTTAACACTGAAGCTTTCTTT. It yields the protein CSTPVNTEAFF.

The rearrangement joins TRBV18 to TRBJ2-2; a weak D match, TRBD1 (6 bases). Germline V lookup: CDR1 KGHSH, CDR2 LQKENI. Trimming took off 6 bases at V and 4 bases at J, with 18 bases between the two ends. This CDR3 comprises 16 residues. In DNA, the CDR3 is TGTGCCAGCTCTTCGGGCCCAGGGGCACGCACCGGGGAGCTGTTTTTT. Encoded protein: CASSSGPGARTGELFF. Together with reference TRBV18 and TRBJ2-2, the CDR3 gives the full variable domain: NAGVMQNPRHLVRRRGQEARLRCSPMKGHSHVYWYRQLPEEGLKFMVYLQKENIIDESGMPKERFSAEFPKEGPSILRIQQVVRGDSAAYFCASSSGPGARTGELFFGEGSRLTVL.

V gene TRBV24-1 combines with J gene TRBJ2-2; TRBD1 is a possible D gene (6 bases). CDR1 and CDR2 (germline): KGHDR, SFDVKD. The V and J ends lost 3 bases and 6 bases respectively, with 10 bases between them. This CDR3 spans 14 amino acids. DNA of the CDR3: TGTGCCACCAGTGATGCTAGGGGGTCCGGGGAGCTGTTTTTT. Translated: CATSDARGSGELFF.

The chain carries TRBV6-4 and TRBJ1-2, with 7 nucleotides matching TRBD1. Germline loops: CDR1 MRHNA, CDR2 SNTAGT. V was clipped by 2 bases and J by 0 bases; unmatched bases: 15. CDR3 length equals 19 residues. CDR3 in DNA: TGTGCCAGCAGTGACCTTCCCGGGCCAGGGGGTATAGCTAACTATGGCTACACCTTC. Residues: CASSDLPGPGGIANYGYTF.

The CDR3 nucleotides read TGTGCCAGCAGCGTAGCCTTTCCGGGACTAGCGGGAGGGGGGTACAATGAGCAGTTCTTC. As protein: CASSVAFPGLAGGGYNEQFF. The J gene is TRBJ2-1, the V gene TRBV9; 16 bases map to TRBD2. Germline lookup yields CDR1 SGDLS and CDR2 YYNGEE. V shed 0 bases, J shed 4 bases, and the junction held 10 bases outside the gene matches. The CDR3 is made up of 20 amino acids.

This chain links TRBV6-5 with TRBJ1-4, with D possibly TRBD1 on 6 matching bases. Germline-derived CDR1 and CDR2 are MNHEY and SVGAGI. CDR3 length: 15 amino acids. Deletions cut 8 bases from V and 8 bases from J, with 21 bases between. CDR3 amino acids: CASQPTGTEDEKLFF. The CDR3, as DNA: TGTGCCAGCCAACCTACAGGGACGGAAGACGAAAAACTGTTTTTT.

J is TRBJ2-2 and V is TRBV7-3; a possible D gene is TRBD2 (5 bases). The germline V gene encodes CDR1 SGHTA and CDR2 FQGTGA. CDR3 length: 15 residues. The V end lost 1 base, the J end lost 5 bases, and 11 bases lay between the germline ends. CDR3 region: CASSLSGPETGELFF. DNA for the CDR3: TGTGCCAGCAGCTTAAGCGGGCCGGAAACCGGGGAGCTGTTTTTT.

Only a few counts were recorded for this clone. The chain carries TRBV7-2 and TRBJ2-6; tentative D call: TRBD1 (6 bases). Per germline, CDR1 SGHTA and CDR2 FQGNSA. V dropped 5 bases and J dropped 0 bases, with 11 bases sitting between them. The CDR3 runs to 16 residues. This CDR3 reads CASSGDRTSGANVLTF. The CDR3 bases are TGTGCCAGCAGCGGCGACAGGACCTCTGGGGCCAACGTCCTGACTTTC.

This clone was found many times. CDR3 sequence reads: CASSLVGGRGRTGELFF. As DNA, the CDR3 is TGTGCCAGCAGCTTAGTAGGAGGGAGGGGTCGCACCGGGGAGCTGTTTTTT. This chain connects TRBV7-6 to TRBJ2-2; TRBD2 agrees at 7 bases. V dropped 1 base and J dropped 4; count of bases not matched to a gene: 9. Per germline, CDR1 SGHVS and CDR2 FNYEAQ. The CDR3 consists of 17 residues.

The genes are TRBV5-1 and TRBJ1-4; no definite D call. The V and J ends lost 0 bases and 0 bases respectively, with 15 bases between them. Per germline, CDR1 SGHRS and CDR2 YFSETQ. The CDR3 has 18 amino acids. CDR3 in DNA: TGCGCCAGCAGCTTGGATTTCGGGGAGCTTGCAACTAATGAAAAACTGTTTTTT. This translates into CASSLDFGELATNEKLFF.

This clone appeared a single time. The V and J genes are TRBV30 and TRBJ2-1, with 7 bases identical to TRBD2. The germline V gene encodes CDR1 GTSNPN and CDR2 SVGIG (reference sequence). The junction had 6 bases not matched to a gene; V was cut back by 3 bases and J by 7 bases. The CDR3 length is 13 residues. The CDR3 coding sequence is TGTGCCTGGAGCCCTGGGAGGGATAATGAGCAGTTCTTC. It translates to CAWSPGRDNEQFF.

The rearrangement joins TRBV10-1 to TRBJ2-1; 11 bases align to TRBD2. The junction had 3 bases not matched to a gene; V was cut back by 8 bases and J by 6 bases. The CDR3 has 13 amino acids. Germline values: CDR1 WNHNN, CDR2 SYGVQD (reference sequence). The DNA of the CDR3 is TGCGCCAGCGGACTAGCGGGCTTCAATGAGCAGTTCTTC. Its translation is CASGLAGFNEQFF.

CDR3 region: CASSFYTNTGELFF. CDR3 nucleotide sequence: TGTGCCAGCAGCTTTTACACGAACACCGGGGAGCTGTTTTTT. The chain joins TRBV7-9 to TRBJ2-2; no clear D. The ends were cut back, 3 bases at V and 0 bases at J, with 5 bases in the middle. The germline CDR1 and CDR2 sequences are SEHNR and FQNEAQ (reference sequence). CDR3 size: 14 residues.

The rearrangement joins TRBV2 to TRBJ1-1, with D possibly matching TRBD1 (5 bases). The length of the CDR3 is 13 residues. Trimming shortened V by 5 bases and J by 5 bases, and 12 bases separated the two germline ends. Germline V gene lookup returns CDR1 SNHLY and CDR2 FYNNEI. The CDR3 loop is CASSTGVSTEAFF. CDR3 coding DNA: TGTGCCAGCAGTACAGGAGTGTCGACTGAAGCTTTCTTT.

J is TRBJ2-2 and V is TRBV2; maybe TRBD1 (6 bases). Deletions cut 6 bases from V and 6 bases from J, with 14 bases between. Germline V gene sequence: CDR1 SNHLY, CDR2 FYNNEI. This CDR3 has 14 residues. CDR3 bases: TGTGCCAGCAGCTGGGACACCGCGGCCGGGGAGCTGTTTTTT. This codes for CASSWDTAAGELFF.

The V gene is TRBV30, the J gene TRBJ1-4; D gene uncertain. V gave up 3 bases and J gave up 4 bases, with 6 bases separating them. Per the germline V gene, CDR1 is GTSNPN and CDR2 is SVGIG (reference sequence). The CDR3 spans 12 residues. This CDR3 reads CAWRALNEKLFF. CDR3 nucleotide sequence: TGTGCCTGGAGGGCCCTTAATGAAAAACTGTTTTTT.

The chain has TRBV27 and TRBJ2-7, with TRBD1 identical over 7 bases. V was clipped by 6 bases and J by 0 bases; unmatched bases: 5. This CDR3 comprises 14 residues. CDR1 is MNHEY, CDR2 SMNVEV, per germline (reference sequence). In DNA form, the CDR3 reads TGTGCCAGCAGGCAGACAGGGAGCTCCTACGAGCAGTACTTC. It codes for CASRQTGSSYEQYF.

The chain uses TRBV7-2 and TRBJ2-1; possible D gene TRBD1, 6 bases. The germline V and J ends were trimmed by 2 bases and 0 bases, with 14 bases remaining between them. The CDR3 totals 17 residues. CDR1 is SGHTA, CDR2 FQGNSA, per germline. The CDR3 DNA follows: TGTGCCAGCAGCTTATTTAGGGGGTCTAGCTCCTACAATGAGCAGTTCTTC. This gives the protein CASSLFRGSSSYNEQFF.

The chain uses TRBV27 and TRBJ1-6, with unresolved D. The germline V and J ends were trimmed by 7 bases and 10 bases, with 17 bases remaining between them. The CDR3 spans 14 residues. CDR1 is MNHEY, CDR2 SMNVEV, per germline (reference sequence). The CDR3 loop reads CASMGSDRGSPLHF. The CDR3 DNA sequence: TGTGCCAGCATGGGCAGCGATCGGGGATCACCCCTCCACTTT.

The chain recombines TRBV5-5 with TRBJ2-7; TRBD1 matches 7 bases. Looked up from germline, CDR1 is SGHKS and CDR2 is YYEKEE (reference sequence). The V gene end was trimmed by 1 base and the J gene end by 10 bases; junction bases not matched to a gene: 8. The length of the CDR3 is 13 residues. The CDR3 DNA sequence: TGTGCCAGCAGCTTGCAGGGGGAGAGAAATCAGTACTTC. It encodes CASSLQGERNQYF.

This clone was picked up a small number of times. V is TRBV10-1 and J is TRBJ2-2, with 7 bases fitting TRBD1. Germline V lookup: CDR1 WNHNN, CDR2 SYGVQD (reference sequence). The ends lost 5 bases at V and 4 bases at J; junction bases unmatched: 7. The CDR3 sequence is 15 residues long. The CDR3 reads CASSPGGSITGELFF. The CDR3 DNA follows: TGCGCCAGCAGTCCAGGGGGTAGTATCACCGGGGAGCTGTTTTTT.

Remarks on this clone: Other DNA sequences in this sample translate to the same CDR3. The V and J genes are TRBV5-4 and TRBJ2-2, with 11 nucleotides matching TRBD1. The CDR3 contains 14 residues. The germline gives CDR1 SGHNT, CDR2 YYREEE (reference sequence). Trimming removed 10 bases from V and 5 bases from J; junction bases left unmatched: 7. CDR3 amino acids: CAGRGTGGTGELFF. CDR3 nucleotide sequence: TGTGCCGGGCGGGGGACAGGGGGGACCGGGGAGCTGTTTTTT.

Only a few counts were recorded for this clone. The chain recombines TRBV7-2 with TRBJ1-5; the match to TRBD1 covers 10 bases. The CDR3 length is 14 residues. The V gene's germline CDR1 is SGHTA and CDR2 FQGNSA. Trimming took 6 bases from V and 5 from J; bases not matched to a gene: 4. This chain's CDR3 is CASSGTGAHQPQHF. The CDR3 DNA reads TGTGCCAGCAGTGGGACAGGGGCCCATCAGCCCCAGCATTTT.

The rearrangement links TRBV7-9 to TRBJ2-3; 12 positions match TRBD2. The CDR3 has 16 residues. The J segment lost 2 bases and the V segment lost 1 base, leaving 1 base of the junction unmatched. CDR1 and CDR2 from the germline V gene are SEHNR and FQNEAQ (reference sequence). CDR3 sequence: CASSLGTSGTTDTQYF. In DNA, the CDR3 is TGTGCCAGCAGCTTAGGGACTAGCGGGACCACAGATACGCAGTATTTT. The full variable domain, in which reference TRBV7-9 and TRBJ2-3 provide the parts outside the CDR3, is DTGVSQNPRHKITKRGQNVTFRCDPISEHNRLYWYRQTLGQGPEFLTYFQNEAQLEKSRLLSDRFSAERPKGSFSTLEIQRTEQGDSAMYLCASSLGTSGTTDTQYFGPGTRLTVL.

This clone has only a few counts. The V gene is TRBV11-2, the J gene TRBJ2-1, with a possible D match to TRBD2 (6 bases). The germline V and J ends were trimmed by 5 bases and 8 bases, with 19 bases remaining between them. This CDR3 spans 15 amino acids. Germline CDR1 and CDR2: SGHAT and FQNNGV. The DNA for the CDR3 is TGTGCCAGCAGCCCTGGTAGGGAGGCGATCCATGAGCAGTTCTTC. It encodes CASSPGREAIHEQFF. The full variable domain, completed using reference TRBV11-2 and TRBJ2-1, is EAGVAQSPRYKIIEKRQSVAFWCNPISGHATLYWYQQILGQGPKLLIQFQNNGVVDDSQLPKDRFSAERLKGVDSTLKIQPAKLEDSAVYLCASSPGREAIHEQFFGPGTRLTVL.

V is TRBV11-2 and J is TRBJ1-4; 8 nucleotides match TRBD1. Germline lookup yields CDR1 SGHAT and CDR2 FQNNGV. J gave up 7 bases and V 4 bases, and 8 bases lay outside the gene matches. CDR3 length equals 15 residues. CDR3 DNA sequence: TGTGCCAGCAGCTCCAGGGGGCAGGATAGTGAAAAACTGTTTTTT. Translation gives CASSSRGQDSEKLFF. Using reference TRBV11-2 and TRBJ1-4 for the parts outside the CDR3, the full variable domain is EAGVAQSPRYKIIEKRQSVAFWCNPISGHATLYWYQQILGQGPKLLIQFQNNGVVDDSQLPKDRFSAERLKGVDSTLKIQPAKLEDSAVYLCASSSRGQDSEKLFFGSGTQLSVL.

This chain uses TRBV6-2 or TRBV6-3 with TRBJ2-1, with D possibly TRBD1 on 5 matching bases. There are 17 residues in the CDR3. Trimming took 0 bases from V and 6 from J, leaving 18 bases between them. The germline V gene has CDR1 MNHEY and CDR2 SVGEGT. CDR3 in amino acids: CASSYSSPGQRLNEQFF. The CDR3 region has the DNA TGTGCCAGCAGTTACTCGAGCCCCGGACAAAGACTCAATGAGCAGTTCTTC.

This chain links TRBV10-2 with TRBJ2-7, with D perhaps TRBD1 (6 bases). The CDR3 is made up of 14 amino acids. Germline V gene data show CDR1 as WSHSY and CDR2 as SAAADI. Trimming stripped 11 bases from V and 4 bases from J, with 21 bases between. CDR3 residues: CASSPQGSGYEQYF. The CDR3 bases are TGCGCCTCCTCACCACAGGGTTCAGGTTACGAGCAGTACTTC.

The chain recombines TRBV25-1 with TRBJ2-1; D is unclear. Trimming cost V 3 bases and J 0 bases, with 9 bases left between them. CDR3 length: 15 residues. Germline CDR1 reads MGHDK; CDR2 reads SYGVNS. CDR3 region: CASSDSGSSYNEQFF. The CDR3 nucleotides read TGTGCCAGCAGTGATTCAGGTAGCTCCTACAATGAGCAGTTCTTC.